This T cell receptor (beta chain) originates from a study of cytomegalovirus exposure and HLA in healthy donors. Both 60 Vbeta primers and 13 Jbeta primers went into the PCR. Assay: immunoSEQ multiplex PCR; the TCRdb copy retains only in-frame clones and omits some. The sample includes tens of thousands of clones, approximately 65% seen only once; the top ten take approximately 5.8%. In regard to this clone: Its antigen is currently unknown.

The study, taken as a whole, reports: Fewer N-insertions (relative to the approximately 670-donor mean) were reportedly seen in an Asian-associated ancestry cluster in a later analysis.

The CDR3 sequence is 13 residues long. V lost 6 bases, J lost 4 bases, and 12 bases lay in between. Looked up from germline, CDR1 is KGHSH and CDR2 is LQKENI. The sample was PBMCs. J is TRBJ2-5 and V is TRBV18; D remains ambiguous. The sequence was obtained from a young woman in good health and CMV-seropositive. The CDR3 bases are TGTGCCAGCTCCCCCTTCGGTGCAGAGACCCAGTACTTC. It encodes CASSPFGAETQYF.